This record concerns one TCR beta chain sequence. Antigen: not known. 60 Vbeta and 13 Jbeta primers were used in PCR. Sequencing used immunoSEQ multiplex PCR; TCRdb keeps in-frame clones, though not all of them. The sample has fewer than 140,000 clones; about two thirds are singletons. These data are taken from a study of cytomegalovirus exposure and HLA in healthy donors. The overall study: Researchers previously reported finding just under 120 million unique TCR beta sequences from approximately 200 million T cells. Study findings and constraints: Analyses of presence and absence presupposed an approximately uniform sequencing depth across donors. Later work associated roughly 17,000 TCR beta sequences with HLA alleles at 0.05 false discovery rate.

Healthy bone marrow donors supplied every sample. Germline V gene lookup returns CDR1 KGHSY and CDR2 FQNENV. Trimming cost V 0 bases and J 6 bases, with 14 bases left between them. The CDR3 totals 15 residues. The chain links TRBV16 to TRBJ1-2, with a weak D call TRBD1 (6 bases). The sample was PBMCs. This clonotype was sampled from a female donor in good health and CMV-seronegative. CDR3 loop: CASSQSRSGTNGYTF. CDR3 DNA sequence: TGTGCCAGCAGCCAATCGCGCTCCGGGACAAATGGCTACACCTTC.